This T cell receptor delta chain was sequenced for a study of Vδ1+ human thymocytes. Study-level results: In the thymus, TRG and TRD repertoires looked highly polyclonal with Gaussian CDR3 lengths. Donors shared many TRG clonotypes but few TRD clonotypes. The authors advised highly purified populations and single-cell validation.

Extracted RNA was reverse transcribed into cDNA. Pooled V-gene forward primers with one constant-region reverse primer generated the CDR3 amplicons by multiplex PCR. TCRdb re-analyzed the multiplex PCR reads via CATT. The sample holds fewer than 90,000 delta-chain clones; approximately 34% are singletons and the top ten take more than 0.25%. Looked up from germline, CDR1 is GEAIGNYY and CDR2 is EKD. The CDR3 runs to 17 residues. Trimming removed 2 bases from V and 0 bases from J, with 10 bases in between. This clone was observed at least ten times. Its target is unknown. The gene calls are TRDV2 and TRDJ3, with a possible D match to TRDD3 (6 bases). This receptor was obtained from a boy less than two years old who had congenital heart surgery. Sample: Vdelta1+ gamma-delta thymocytes from the thymus. The subset here: FACS-sorted CD3+ TCRalphabeta- TCRVdelta1+ TCRVdelta2- thymocytes. This chain's CDR3 is CACDKGEISWDTRQMFF. The CDR3 nucleotides read TGTGCCTGTGACAAGGGGGAAATCTCCTGGGACACCCGACAGATGTTTTTC.